The 10 T cell receptor beta chains reported below all come from one sample, sequenced in a study of long-term antiretroviral therapy in people with HIV. The assay used was immunoSEQ (version v3.0), run at survey level. Assay: immunoSEQ multiplex PCR; the TCRdb copy retains only in-frame clones and omits some. Of roughly 16,000 clones in the sample, around 80% were seen once. The sequencing used unsorted PBMCs, collected 0.3 years before starting antiretroviral therapy. All receptors derive from a man aged 50 or older with HIV.

The J gene is TRBJ2-5, the V gene TRBV28; D is undetermined. Germline V CDR1 and CDR2: MDHEN, SYDVKM. V was shortened by 4 bases and J by 2 bases, with 11 bases between the two germline ends. The CDR3 spans 14 residues. DNA of the CDR3: TGTGCCAGCAGTTCCCCGACCCTACAAGAGACCCAGTACTTC. Encoded protein: CASSSPTLQETQYF.

This rearrangement joins TRBV12-5 to TRBJ2-7; no definite D call. The CDR3 is made up of 15 amino acids. Trimming took 0 bases from V and 2 from J, leaving 11 bases between them. Germline lookup yields CDR1 LGHNT and CDR2 FRNRAP. CDR3 in amino acids: CASGLVAGKPYEQYF. Here the CDR3 DNA reads TGTGCTAGTGGTTTGGTGGCCGGAAAGCCCTACGAGCAGTACTTC. The full variable domain, completed using reference TRBV12-5 and TRBJ2-7, is DARVTQTPRHKVTEMGQEVTMRCQPILGHNTVFWYRQTMMQGLELLAYFRNRAPLDDSGMPKDRFSAEMPDATLATLKIQPSEPRDSAVYFCASGLVAGKPYEQYFGPGTRLTVT.

V gene TRBV27 combines with J gene TRBJ1-1; D may be TRBD1 (6 bases). Deletions cut 4 bases from V and 8 bases from J, with 17 bases between. Germline CDR1 is MNHEY and CDR2 is SMNVEV (reference sequence). The CDR3 is 14 residues long. CDR3: CASSSGLRGGEAFF. Written as DNA, the CDR3 is TGTGCCAGCAGTTCGGGACTAAGGGGGGGGGAAGCTTTCTTT.

This clone was detected once. V gene TRBV4-3 combines with J gene TRBJ2-6, with a possible D match to TRBD2 (6 bases). The germline V and J ends were trimmed by 4 bases and 2 bases, with 12 bases remaining between them. From germline, CDR1 is LGHNA and CDR2 YSLEER. The CDR3 extends over 16 amino acids. The CDR3 sequence is CASSRDGGAGANVLTF. The CDR3 coding sequence is TGCGCCAGCAGCCGGGACGGGGGAGCTGGGGCCAACGTCCTGACTTTC.

The V gene is TRBV5-8, the J gene TRBJ1-5; 8 nucleotides match TRBD1. The germline V gene encodes CDR1 SGHTS and CDR2 YDEGEE. This CDR3 is 15 amino acids long. Trimming removed 1 base from V and 7 bases from J; junction bases left unmatched: 7. The DNA of the CDR3 is TGTGCCAGCAGCTTGTACGGACAGGGATACCAGCCCCAGCATTTT. It yields the protein CASSLYGQGYQPQHF.

The genes are TRBV5-4 and TRBJ2-7; no definite D call. With 5 bases removed from V and 0 bases from J, the gap between germline ends came to 9 bases. The CDR3 is 13 amino acids. CDR1 and CDR2 from the germline V gene are SGHNT and YYREEE (reference sequence). In DNA, the CDR3 is TGTGCCAGCAGTACCCCGGACTCCTACGAGCAGTACTTC. This encodes CASSTPDSYEQYF.

This sequence joins TRBV11-3 and TRBJ1-1; D is unresolved. Trimming removed 5 bases at V and 6 bases at J, with 13 bases between. From germline, CDR1 is SGHNT and CDR2 YENEEA. This CDR3 comprises 13 residues. The CDR3 region is CASSLTSRSEAFF. The DNA of the CDR3 is TGTGCCAGCAGCCTAACATCTCGTTCTGAAGCTTTCTTT.

The chain combines TRBV28 with TRBJ2-7; tentatively, D is TRBD1 (5 bases). The germline CDR1 and CDR2 sequences are MDHEN and SYDVKM. V was trimmed by 3 bases and J by 5 bases, leaving 14 bases between them. This CDR3 has 14 amino acids. The CDR3 bases are TGTGCCAGCAGTTTCTTGGGGCGTAACCACGAGCAGTACTTC. Translation: CASSFLGRNHEQYF.

The V and J genes are TRBV4-1 and TRBJ2-3, with TRBD2 matching 8 bases. The CDR3 length is 17 residues. Germline CDR1 reads MGHRA; CDR2 reads YSYEKL. Trimming removed 3 bases from V and 2 bases from J; junction bases left unmatched: 10. CDR3 protein: CASSHLRDSGATDTQYF. DNA for the CDR3: TGCGCCAGCAGCCACCTCCGGGATAGCGGGGCCACAGATACGCAGTATTTT.

The CDR3 coding sequence is TGTGCCAGTAGGCCGGGACGGCTCCTCCAAGAGACCCAGTACTTC. As protein: CASRPGRLLQETQYF. The gene calls are TRBV19 and TRBJ2-5; tentatively, D is TRBD1 or TRBD2 (5 bases each). Germline values: CDR1 LNHDA, CDR2 SQIVND (reference sequence). The CDR3 is made up of 15 amino acids. Trimming left V 6 bases short and J 1 base short, with 15 bases between. Drawing the rest from reference TRBV19 and TRBJ2-5, the complete variable domain is DGGITQSPKYLFRKEGQNVTLSCEQNLNHDAMYWYRQDPGQGLRLIYYSQIVNDFQKGDIAEGYSVSREKKESFPLTVTSAQKNPTAFYLCASRPGRLLQETQYFGPGTRLLVL.